Described below is a single T cell receptor beta chain sequence and its context. Its specificity is unknown. The data originate from a study of vaccination and CD4 T cells after COVID-19. Turning to the study itself: The authors gave control cultures a CEFX pool, an HIV-1 Nef pool, or no peptide.

Cultured CD4+ T cell DNA was sequenced using the Oncomine TCR Beta short-read assay. TCRdb reprocessed the PCR reads with MiXCR, giving one entry per CDR3 protein. This table holds about 4,400 distinct CDR3 sequences, 38% found once. Treatment here: roughly 10-day PBMC culture with coronavirus spike peptide pools or control peptides (ViraFEST assay). Harvesting of the unexposed donor's CD4+ T cells predated the COVID-19 pandemic (2011-2018). TCR sequencing followed the expansion of antigen-specific T cells with peptide pools in ViraFEST. Trimming took off 1 base at V and 0 bases at J, with 7 bases between the two ends. Germline CDR1 SNHLY, CDR2 FYNNEI. CDR3 length equals 15 residues.

The V call is TRBV2, the J call TRBJ1-5; D gene unclear. The TCR comes from a human donor in good health. Sequenced material: CD4+ T cells from blood, cultured in vitro. CDR3 residues: CASSEEGPSNQPQHF. The CDR3 nucleotides read TGTGCCAGCAGTGAAGAAGGTCCTAGCAATCAGCCCCAGCATTTT.